Shown below are 25 T cell receptor beta chains from a single sample sequenced in a study of molecular identifiers for immune sequencing clone quantification. TCRdb fed the PCR reads into MiXCR, producing one record per CDR3 protein. The sample consists of around 470,000 distinct CDR3 sequences, over 20% of them appearing once. The sample taken for sequencing was naive CD8+ T cells from blood, with Jurkat cell RNA spiked in. Noted subset: FACS-sorted CD8+CD4-CCR7+CD45RA+ naive T cells. The receptor source for this set is a human donor in good health. Some libraries in this study had Jurkat cell RNA spiked in.

On this clonotype itself: One end of the junction does not line up with germline, which may come from a read error. This chain uses TRBV12-3 or TRBV12-4 with TRBJ1-1; D not resolved. This CDR3 is 15 amino acids long. CDR3 sequence: CAGSLGDTMNTEAFF. For the CDR3, the DNA is TGTGCCGGCAGTTTAGGTGACACCATGAACACTGAAGCTTTCTTT.

As to this clonotype: This may stem from a read error, because a much larger clone lies one nucleotide away. The chain recombines TRBV4-1 with TRBJ1-1; no reliable D call. The V gene's germline CDR1 is MGHRA and CDR2 YSYEKL. This CDR3 has 14 residues. As DNA, the CDR3 is TGCGCCAGCAGCCAAGGATTCAAGGCCACTGGAGCTTTCTTT. Its protein is CASSQGFKATGAFF.

This clonotype has a handful of counts. The chain uses TRBV25-1 and TRBJ2-3; tentative D call: TRBD1 (6 bases). Germline V gene lookup returns CDR1 MGHDK and CDR2 SYGVNS. The CDR3 sequence is 18 residues long. The ends were cut back, 2 bases at V and 3 bases at J, with 21 bases in the middle. CDR3 DNA sequence: TGTGCCAGCAGTGAAGGAGTGGGACACCCTATCGGAACAGATACGCAGTATTTT. Translating gives CASSEGVGHPIGTDTQYF.

This clonotype appeared many times. The rearrangement links TRBV7-2 to TRBJ2-1; TRBD1 agrees at 8 bases. J gave up 6 bases and V 5 bases, and 12 bases lay outside the gene matches. From germline, CDR1 is SGHTA and CDR2 FQGNSA. CDR3 length equals 16 residues. CDR3 DNA sequence: TGTGCCAGCAGCCAGCAACCGAAGGACAGGGCCAATGAGCAGTTCTTC. It codes for CASSQQPKDRANEQFF. The full variable domain, in which reference TRBV7-2 and TRBJ2-1 provide the parts outside the CDR3, is GAGVSQSPSNKVTEKGKDVELRCDPISGHTALYWYRQSLGQGLEFLIYFQGNSAPDKSGLPSDRFSAERTGGSVSTLTIQRTQQEDSAVYLCASSQQPKDRANEQFFGPGTRLTVL.

This clonotype occurred a few times. The J gene is TRBJ1-3, the V gene TRBV4-1; D call uncertain. Germline assignment: CDR1 MGHRA and CDR2 YSYEKL. The germline V and J ends were trimmed by 0 bases and 0 bases, with 6 bases remaining between them. This CDR3 is built from 15 residues. Here the CDR3 DNA reads TGCGCCAGCAGCCAAGAGTTCTACTCTGGAAACACCATATATTTT. This gives the protein CASSQEFYSGNTIYF.

Regarding this clonotype: Given a much more abundant clone one base away, this may be a read error. The chain recombines TRBV5-1 with TRBJ2-1; 9 nucleotides match TRBD1. Germline CDR1 and CDR2: SGHRS and YFSETQ. V was clipped by 4 bases and J by 8 bases; unmatched bases: 13. The CDR3 contains 16 residues. CDR3 DNA sequence: TGCGCCAGCAGCGCCCTATCGGGACAGGGCGGCGATGAGCAGTTCTTC. This codes for CASSALSGQGGDEQFF.

With respect to this clonotype: This may arise from a read error, as a much more abundant clone is one base away. V gene TRBV29-1 combines with J gene TRBJ1-1; D may be TRBD1 (6 bases). The CDR3 sequence is 12 residues long. The V and J ends lost 7 bases and 3 bases respectively, with 12 bases between them. The germline V gene has CDR1 SQVTM and CDR2 ANQGSEA. CDR3 sequence reads: CSGTGMYTEAFF. The CDR3 coding sequence is TGCAGCGGAACAGGGATGTACACTGAAGCTTTCTTT. Combining the CDR3 with reference TRBV29-1 and TRBJ1-1 gives the whole variable domain SAVISQKPSRDICQRGTSLTIQCQVDSQVTMMFWYRQQPGQSLTLIATANQGSEATYESGFVIDKFPISRPNLTFSTLTVSNMSPEDSSIYLCSGTGMYTEAFFGQGTRLTVV.

Comments on this clonotype: A much more abundant neighbour one base away suggests this may be a read error. V and J are TRBV7-2 and TRBJ2-5; TRBD2 agrees at 8 bases. CDR1 and CDR2 from the germline V gene are SGHTA and FQGNSA. Germline trimming cut 8 bases from V and 4 bases from J; bases unmatched to any gene: 12. The CDR3 runs to 15 residues. The CDR3 sequence: CTSLRAGAAGETQYF. CDR3 bases: TGTACCAGCCTTCGAGCGGGGGCTGCCGGAGAGACCCAGTACTTC.

This clonotype was detected many times. This chain joins TRBV6-6 and TRBJ2-7; 8 positions match TRBD2. Germline lookup yields CDR1 MNHNY and CDR2 SVGAGI (reference sequence). V lost 7 bases and J lost 7; bases outside the gene matches: 6. The CDR3 has 12 amino acids. CDR3 protein: CASTGGAREQYF. The CDR3 DNA reads as TGTGCCAGCACGGGGGGGGCTAGGGAGCAGTACTTC.

At least ten counts were recorded for this clonotype. The rearrangement links TRBV29-1 to TRBJ2-2, with D perhaps TRBD1 (6 bases). The germline V gene has CDR1 SQVTM and CDR2 ANQGSEA. CDR3 size: 11 residues. V shed 7 bases and J shed 5 bases, with 8 bases lying between them. In DNA form, the CDR3 reads TGCAGCGCGCAGGGGACCGGGGAGCTGTTTTTT. Amino acids: CSAQGTGELFF.

About this clonotype itself: A clone one base away is much larger, so this may be a read error. J is TRBJ1-1 and V is TRBV7-2; D gene ambiguous. This CDR3 is built from 12 residues. Germline CDR1 reads SGHTA; CDR2 reads FQGNSA. V was clipped by 10 bases and J by 5 bases, with 14 bases between them. CDR3 bases: TGTGCCACCCGTAGAGGGAAGACTGAAGCTTTCTTT. Encoded protein: CATRRGKTEAFF.

The chain joins TRBV2 to TRBJ1-1; D is perhaps TRBD1 (5 bases). Germline assignment: CDR1 SNHLY and CDR2 FYNNEI. CDR3 length equals 14 residues. The V end was cut by 6 bases, the J end by 6 bases, with 17 bases between. The CDR3 is CASSPGPLVAEAFF. Written as DNA, the CDR3 is TGTGCCAGCAGCCCAGGGCCCTTGGTCGCTGAAGCTTTCTTT.

This clonotype has a single count. Since a much larger clone is just one base distant, this may be a read error. The chain has TRBV7-9 and TRBJ2-3; 11 bases are a match to TRBD2. Germline CDR1 is SEHNR and CDR2 is FQNEAQ (reference sequence). The CDR3 loop spans 16 amino acids. For the CDR3, the DNA is TGTGCCAGCAGCTTAGTAGCGGGGGGGCCCACAGATACGCAGTGTTTT. Translating gives CASSLVAGGPTDTQCF.

The V and J genes are TRBV7-9 and TRBJ2-7; the D gene could be TRBD1 or TRBD2 (7 bases each). CDR3 length equals 14 residues. V was pared by 2 bases and J by 3 bases, with 11 bases between. Germline CDR1 reads SEHNR; CDR2 reads FQNEAQ (reference sequence). The CDR3, as DNA: TGTGCCAGCAGCTTACCAGGGGGGGACTACGAGCAGTACTTC. Encoded protein: CASSLPGGDYEQYF. Drawing the rest from reference TRBV7-9 and TRBJ2-7, the complete variable domain is DTGVSQNPRHKITKRGQNVTFRCDPISEHNRLYWYRQTLGQGPEFLTYFQNEAQLEKSRLLSDRFSAERPKGSFSTLEIQRTEQGDSAMYLCASSLPGGDYEQYFGPGTRLTVT.

This clonotype was detected only a few times. The rearrangement links TRBV5-1 to TRBJ1-2; D gene ambiguous. The germline V gene has CDR1 SGHRS and CDR2 YFSETQ. The V end lost 0 bases, the J end lost 0 bases, and 15 bases lay between the germline ends. The CDR3 spans 17 residues. As DNA, the CDR3 is TGCGCCAGCAGCTTGGCTGGCCTCGAAACCGCTAACTATGGCTACACCTTC. As protein: CASSLAGLETANYGYTF.

A note on this clonotype: This could be a read error, since a much larger clone is one nucleotide away. The chain couples TRBV4-3 to TRBJ2-2, with D possibly TRBD1 on 5 matching bases. Germline-derived CDR1 and CDR2 are LGHNA and YSLEER. The CDR3 length is 16 residues. V was pared by 0 bases and J by 1 base, with 9 bases between. The CDR3 DNA follows: TGCGCCAGCAGCCAAGATGGGGCCATGAACACCGGGGAGCTGTTTTTT. This sequence encodes CASSQDGAMNTGELFF.

In its sample, this clonotype was seen many times. The chain uses TRBV12-3 or TRBV12-4 and TRBJ2-7, with D perhaps TRBD2 (5 bases). The CDR3 length is 13 residues. V was cut by 3 bases and J by 9 bases, with 15 bases left in between. CDR3 nucleotides: TGTGCCAGCAGTTTTACACGGGATTCCTGGCAGTACTTC. Its translation is CASSFTRDSWQYF.

With regard to this clonotype: This may stem from a read error, because a much larger clone lies one nucleotide away. The J gene is TRBJ2-3, the V gene TRBV5-1, with D hard to call. This CDR3 comprises 17 residues. The germline V gene has CDR1 SGHRS and CDR2 YFSETQ. CDR3 sequence: CASSLRRALPRKATRYF. CDR3 bases: TGCGCCAGCAGCTTGAGGAGAGCCCTTCCCCGGAAGGCTACGCGGTATTTT.

This clonotype has only one observation. This rearrangement joins TRBV9 to TRBJ1-2; D may be TRBD1 (6 bases). The V end was cut by 0 bases, the J end by 10 bases, with 13 bases between. This CDR3 contains 13 residues. Germline assignment: CDR1 SGDLS and CDR2 YYNGEE. This CDR3 reads CASSVVSGGDYTF. The CDR3 DNA is TGTGCCAGCAGCGTAGTTAGTGGGGGCGACTACACCTTC.

A few counts support this clonotype. The rearrangement uses TRBV20-1 and TRBJ2-7, with TRBD1 matching 8 bases. This CDR3 contains 14 residues. Looked up from germline, CDR1 is DFQATT and CDR2 is SNEGSKA (reference sequence). The junction had 11 bases not matched to a gene; V was cut back by 6 bases and J by 4 bases. DNA for the CDR3: TGCAGTGCCACAGCTAGGACAGGGAAATACGAGCAGTACTTC. This encodes CSATARTGKYEQYF.

The chain is built from TRBV4-3 and TRBJ2-7; no clear D. The CDR3 has 17 amino acids. Trimming took off 0 bases at V and 0 bases at J, with 15 bases between the two ends. Germline CDR1 LGHNA, CDR2 YSLEER. CDR3 sequence (DNA): TGCGCCAGCAGCCAAGATTTTAGTGAGACTTTCTCCTACGAGCAGTACTTC. Translated: CASSQDFSETFSYEQYF.

On this clonotype: A single base separates this from a much larger clone, so it may be a read error. Because the CDR3 is missing its conserved closing phenylalanine or tryptophan, this is likely a read error. The rearrangement uses TRBV7-6 and TRBJ2-5, with D perhaps TRBD2 (5 bases). This CDR3 is built from 13 residues. V was trimmed by 10 bases and J by 4 bases, leaving 16 bases between them. From germline, CDR1 is SGHVS and CDR2 FNYEAQ. The CDR3 DNA follows: TGTGCCACTACGAACGGGAATTCAGAGACCCAGTACTCC. Protein product: CATTNGNSETQYS.

This clonotype was seen a handful of times. V gene TRBV3-1 combines with J gene TRBJ2-7; D is ambiguous. The CDR3 runs to 15 residues. Between the trimmed V and J ends, which lost 4 bases and 1 base, there was a span of 14 bases. Germline V gene data show CDR1 as LGHDT and CDR2 as YNNKEL (reference sequence). CDR3 sequence: CASSLGPAQSYEQYF. The CDR3 DNA sequence: TGTGCCAGCAGCCTCGGCCCGGCTCAATCCTACGAGCAGTACTTC.

The chain employs TRBV12-3 or TRBV12-4 and TRBJ1-4, with D uncertain. The CDR3 sequence is 13 residues long. Trimming removed 4 bases from V and 3 bases from J, with 6 bases in between. CDR3 in amino acids: CASSSWANEKLFF. The CDR3 DNA follows: TGTGCCAGCAGTTCTTGGGCTAATGAAAAACTGTTTTTT.

The chain recombines TRBV2 with TRBJ2-7; D might be TRBD1 (7 bases). The CDR3 contains 17 residues. Trimming stripped 6 bases from V and 2 bases from J, with 23 bases between. The germline V gene has CDR1 SNHLY and CDR2 FYNNEI. The chain's CDR3 is CASREIAGQNNAYEQYF. DNA of the CDR3: TGTGCCAGCAGGGAGATTGCGGGACAGAACAACGCCTACGAGCAGTACTTC.